This entry lists 21 T cell receptor beta chains sequenced from one sample in a study of cytomegalovirus exposure and HLA in healthy donors. Use of 60 Vbeta and 13 Jbeta primers characterized the PCR. The table came from immunoSEQ multiplex PCR; TCRdb's copy has only in-frame clones and leaves some out. This sample yields about 160,000 clones, of which roughly 80% are seen a single time; around 4.3% belongs to the top ten. Sequenced material: PBMCs. Source of these receptors: a young man in good health and CMV-seronegative.

The chain joins TRBV28 to TRBJ2-7; TRBD1 aligns across 9 bases. This CDR3 is built from 16 residues. The germline V gene has CDR1 MDHEN and CDR2 SYDVKM. Trimming cost V 7 bases and J 0 bases; bases outside gene matches: 10. CDR3 sequence: CASTELQGALSYEQYF. The CDR3 nucleotides read TGTGCCAGCACCGAGTTACAGGGGGCCCTCTCCTACGAGCAGTACTTC.

This clone has a handful of counts. The rearrangement links TRBV5-8 to TRBJ1-3; D ambiguous. V lost 0 bases to trimming and J lost 1 base, with 17 bases between them. The germline CDR1 and CDR2 sequences are SGHTS and YDEGEE. The CDR3 runs 18 residues. CDR3 loop: CASSLGVRGWSSGNTIYF. The CDR3 DNA reads TGTGCCAGCAGCTTGGGAGTTCGGGGTTGGAGTTCTGGAAACACCATATATTTT.

J is TRBJ2-7 and V is TRBV7-2, with D maybe TRBD2 (6 bases). The CDR3 is made up of 17 amino acids. Trimming removed 0 bases from V and 2 bases from J, with 17 bases in between. CDR1 SGHTA and CDR2 FQGNSA come from the germline V gene. The CDR3, as DNA: TGTGCCAGCAGCTTAGCCCCCAGCGGGCGATCCACCTACGAGCAGTACTTC. This encodes CASSLAPSGRSTYEQYF.

This rearrangement joins TRBV28 to TRBJ1-2; D remains unclear. V was shortened by 1 base and J by 3 bases, with 9 bases between the two germline ends. Per the germline V gene, CDR1 is MDHEN and CDR2 is SYDVKM. The CDR3 runs 14 residues. The CDR3 protein is CASSLYTGHYGYTF. The CDR3 DNA sequence: TGTGCCAGCAGTTTATATACTGGGCACTATGGCTACACCTTC.

The genes are TRBV6-6 and TRBJ2-7; D possibly corresponds to TRBD2 (5 bases). Germline V gene data show CDR1 as MNHNY and CDR2 as SVGAGI (reference sequence). V was cut by 0 bases and J by 4 bases, with 7 bases left in between. This CDR3 is built from 13 residues. The CDR3 DNA reads TGTGCCAGCAGTTACTCCGGGGATTACGAGCAGTACTTC. Translating gives CASSYSGDYEQYF.

The chain uses TRBV6-5 and TRBJ2-2, with D possibly being TRBD2 (6 bases). This CDR3 is 14 amino acids long. The V and J ends lost 7 bases and 6 bases respectively, with 15 bases between them. Germline CDR1 MNHEY, CDR2 SVGAGI. The CDR3 bases are TGTGCCAGCATCCCGGGGGATAGGGCCGGGGAGCTGTTTTTT. Protein: CASIPGDRAGELFF.

The J gene is TRBJ2-1, the V gene TRBV5-4, with D perhaps TRBD2 (6 bases). The CDR3 is made up of 15 amino acids. V was clipped by 6 bases and J by 8 bases, with 21 bases between them. Germline CDR1 is SGHNT and CDR2 is YYREEE (reference sequence). The CDR3 coding sequence is TGTGCCAGCACCCTGGGCGGGGACGCCGGGGATGAGCAGTTCTTC. Protein: CASTLGGDAGDEQFF.

This clone was found once. CDR3 sequence reads: CASSLAASNWRLSYNEQFF. CDR3 DNA: TGTGCCAGCAGCTTAGCGGCTAGTAATTGGCGTCTCTCCTACAATGAGCAGTTCTTC. The chain uses TRBV7-2 and TRBJ2-1; unclear D gene. This CDR3 region has 19 residues. Germline V gives CDR1 SGHTA, CDR2 FQGNSA. Deletions cut 0 bases from V and 0 bases from J, with 18 bases between.

The chain couples TRBV25-1 to TRBJ1-1; 7 bases match TRBD1. The CDR3 has 17 amino acids. Looked up from germline, CDR1 is MGHDK and CDR2 is SYGVNS. The trim removed 6 bases at V and 0 bases at J, leaving 13 bases unmatched. CDR3 in DNA: TGTGCCAGCAGCCGACACAGGGGCGCGGTGCTGAACACTGAAGCTTTCTTT. Translating it yields CASSRHRGAVLNTEAFF.

This chain connects TRBV5-1 to TRBJ1-2, with 8 bases identical to TRBD1. Germline V gene lookup returns CDR1 SGHRS and CDR2 YFSETQ. Unmatched junction bases numbered 7, after V lost 4 bases and J lost 5 bases. The CDR3 runs 14 residues. The CDR3 protein is CASSRPGQEYGYTF. The CDR3 region has the DNA TGCGCCAGCAGCCGGCCGGGACAGGAGTATGGCTACACCTTC.

This clone was seen a single time. This chain connects TRBV25-1 to TRBJ2-7; TRBD2 agrees at 13 bases. The junction had 4 bases not matched to a gene; V was cut back by 4 bases and J by 4 bases. The CDR3 totals 15 residues. The germline CDR1 and CDR2 sequences are MGHDK and SYGVNS. This chain's CDR3 is CASSGGLAGSYEQYF. The CDR3 nucleotides are TGTGCCAGCAGTGGGGGACTAGCGGGATCGTACGAGCAGTACTTC.

This chain uses TRBV6-6 with TRBJ1-5; possible D gene TRBD1, 5 bases. This CDR3 has 13 amino acids. The V gene's germline CDR1 is MNHNY and CDR2 SVGAGI (reference sequence). V lost 4 bases and J 5 bases, leaving 9 bases between the germline ends. The CDR3 region is CASSSDSYQPQHF. Here the CDR3 DNA reads TGTGCCAGCAGTTCCGACAGTTATCAGCCCCAGCATTTT.

The chain combines TRBV6-1 with TRBJ1-1; 8 nucleotides line up with TRBD1. V dropped 5 bases and J dropped 6; count of bases not matched to a gene: 8. Germline V gene sequence: CDR1 MNHNS, CDR2 SASEGT. CDR3 size: 14 residues. The CDR3 DNA is TGTGCCAGCAGTATCGCCAGGGGGCCCGCTGAAGCTTTCTTT. It is translated as CASSIARGPAEAFF.

This clone was observed a handful of times. This rearrangement joins TRBV19 to TRBJ2-2; possible D gene TRBD2, 5 bases. The CDR3 covers 16 residues. Germline CDR1 reads LNHDA; CDR2 reads SQIVND (reference sequence). The V end lost 3 bases, the J end lost 0 bases, and 11 bases lay between the germline ends. The DNA for the CDR3 is TGTGCCAGTAGTATTTGGGGAGCGTCGAACACCGGGGAGCTGTTTTTT. Protein product: CASSIWGASNTGELFF.

This chain links TRBV7-9 with TRBJ1-4, with 9 bases matching TRBD1. After removal of 5 bases from V and 6 bases from J, the junction contained 10 bases not matched to a gene. CDR3 length: 16 residues. Germline-derived CDR1 and CDR2 are SEHNR and FQNEAQ (reference sequence). CDR3 in DNA: TGTGCCAGCAGCCGAAGAAGTACAGGGGGCGATGAAAAACTGTTTTTT. Amino acid sequence: CASSRRSTGGDEKLFF.

This rearrangement joins TRBV2 to TRBJ2-2, with 7 bases identical to TRBD2. V dropped 5 bases and J dropped 1; count of bases not matched to a gene: 4. There are 15 residues in the CDR3. The germline V gene has CDR1 SNHLY and CDR2 FYNNEI. In DNA form, the CDR3 reads TGTGCCAGCAGTCGATTAGCGGGGAACACCGGGGAGCTGTTTTTT. This codes for CASSRLAGNTGELFF. Full variable domain (rest looked up from reference TRBV2 and TRBJ2-2): EPEVTQTPSHQVTQMGQEVILRCVPISNHLYFYWYRQILGQKVEFLVSFYNNEISEKSEIFDDQFSVERPDGSNFTLKIRSTKLEDSAMYFCASSRLAGNTGELFFGEGSRLTVL.

The chain links TRBV11-2 to TRBJ2-7; D gene unclear. CDR1 is SGHAT and CDR2 is FQNNGV in the germline V gene. The V end lost 6 bases, the J end lost 3 bases, and 12 bases lay between the germline ends. CDR3 length equals 13 residues. The CDR3, as DNA: TGTGCCAGCAGGTCGGGTTACAACTACGAGCAGTACTTC. This encodes CASRSGYNYEQYF.

This chain connects TRBV6-5 to TRBJ2-2; D not certain. The CDR3 is 12 amino acids. Trimming took 5 bases from V and 5 from J, leaving 6 bases between them. CDR1 and CDR2 from the germline V gene are MNHEY and SVGAGI. The CDR3 sequence: CASSPGTGELFF. CDR3 sequence (DNA): TGTGCCAGCAGTCCCGGGACCGGGGAGCTGTTTTTT.

The chain has TRBV7-2 and TRBJ1-1; D is undetermined. Germline V lookup: CDR1 SGHTA, CDR2 FQGNSA. The CDR3 has 13 amino acids. V was trimmed by 0 bases and J by 6 bases, leaving 8 bases between them. The CDR3 DNA reads TGTGCCAGCAGCTTAGCGCGGGAATCTGAAGCTTTCTTT. This translates into CASSLARESEAFF. The variable domain in full, completed from reference TRBV7-2 and TRBJ1-1, reads GAGVSQSPSNKVTEKGKDVELRCDPISGHTALYWYRQSLGQGLEFLIYFQGNSAPDKSGLPSDRFSAERTGGSVSTLTIQRTQQEDSAVYLCASSLARESEAFFGQGTRLTVV.

The J gene is TRBJ2-5, the V gene TRBV4-2, with 9 bases aligning to TRBD2. Losses at the gene ends were 1 base for V and 5 bases for J; bases not matched to a gene: 11. The CDR3 runs 17 residues. Germline V gene lookup returns CDR1 LGHNA and CDR2 YNFKEQ. CDR3 bases: TGTGCCAGCAGCCAAGTGGCTAATAGCGGGGGATTGGAGACCCAGTACTTC. Amino acid sequence: CASSQVANSGGLETQYF.

The chain combines TRBV6-1 with TRBJ1-4; TRBD1 aligns across 8 bases. CDR3 length equals 14 residues. Germline V gene lookup returns CDR1 MNHNS and CDR2 SASEGT. J was trimmed by 4 bases and V by 11 bases; bases with no gene match: 9. CDR3 sequence: CASDPGQGNEKLFF. DNA for the CDR3: TGTGCCTCCGACCCCGGACAGGGTAATGAAAAACTGTTTTTT.